This TCR beta chain was identified during a study of vaccination effects on CD4 cells after COVID-19. Data came from immunoSEQ multiplex PCR; TCRdb stores just in-frame clones and leaves some out. The repertoire holds about 79,000 clones, with approximately 74% as singletons. Antigen-specific CD4+ T cell clonotypes were called by their expansion after viral peptide-pool culture in ViraFEST. Investigators separated out CD4+ T cells once around 10 days of culture had passed. Notes on this clone: The antigen is unknown.

Trimming pared 1 base from V and 2 bases from J, leaving 8 bases between. Germline CDR1 is LNHDA and CDR2 is SQIVND (reference sequence). The CDR3 consists of 14 residues. The material was CD4+ T cells from PBMCs cultured with HCoV-229E spike peptides, obtained before COVID-19 vaccination. This clonotype was sampled from a human donor who received a COVID-19 vaccine. V usage is TRBV19 and J usage is TRBJ2-5; D may be TRBD1 (6 bases). In nucleotides, the CDR3 is TGTGCCAGTAGTATAGGGACAGTACAAGAGACCCAGTACTTC. This translates into CASSIGTVQETQYF.